The 27 T cell receptor beta chains below all came from one sample that was sequenced in a study of identifying expanded T cells in peripheral blood. Sequencing was performed with immunoSEQ multiplex PCR; in TCRdb, only in-frame clones are kept and a portion is missing. This repertoire shows about 50,000 clones, approximately 83% found once; its top ten account for approximately 17%. Sequences were obtained from blood. Receptors were obtained from a person between 18 and 69 years old in good health.

The count of this clone is one. The chain uses TRBV5-1 and TRBJ2-3; 7 bases fit TRBD2. After removal of 3 bases from V and 5 bases from J, the junction contained 6 bases not matched to a gene. This CDR3 has 14 amino acids. In germline, CDR1 is SGHRS, CDR2 YFSETQ. In DNA, the CDR3 is TGCGCCAGCAGCTCAAGTAGCGGGCGAGATACGCAGTATTTT. It encodes CASSSSSGRDTQYF.

The rearrangement uses TRBV15 and TRBJ1-2; a possible D gene is TRBD1 (6 bases). V lost 6 bases, J lost 2 bases, and 16 bases lay in between. CDR1 and CDR2 from the germline V gene are LNHNV and YYDKDF (reference sequence). The CDR3 covers 15 residues. The CDR3 DNA follows: TGTGCCACCAGTCCGAGTACAGGGAACAACTATGGCTACACCTTC. It translates to CATSPSTGNNYGYTF.

The V gene is TRBV19, the J gene TRBJ2-7; weak D call: TRBD1 (6 bases). CDR1 and CDR2 (germline): LNHDA, SQIVND (reference sequence). The CDR3 loop spans 15 amino acids. Trimming pared 5 bases from V and 3 bases from J, leaving 17 bases between. The CDR3 DNA sequence: TGTGCCAGTAGTTTCCGGGACACCGCGGGCTACGAGCAGTACTTC. Residues: CASSFRDTAGYEQYF.

With regard to this clone: One junction end does not reproduce the germline sequence, and a read error may be involved. The CDR3 here is CASSQDIEANTEAFF. CDR3 DNA sequence: TGTGCCAGCAGCCAAGATATAGAAGCGAACACAGAAGCTTTCTTT. The chain has TRBV4-2 and TRBJ1-1; D gene uncertain. This CDR3 has 15 residues. CDR1 is LGHNA, CDR2 YNFKEQ, per germline.

The rearrangement links TRBV27 to TRBJ1-5; TRBD1 aligns across 7 bases. The germline V gene encodes CDR1 MNHEY and CDR2 SMNVEV (reference sequence). This CDR3 spans 15 amino acids. V lost 5 bases to trimming and J lost 9 bases; unmatched junction nucleotides: 13. The CDR3 sequence is CASSAGTDFLTPQHF. Written as DNA, the CDR3 is TGTGCCAGCAGTGCCGGGACAGATTTCTTGACGCCCCAGCATTTT.

The rearrangement links TRBV5-6 to TRBJ1-2; possibly TRBD1 for D (5 bases). CDR3 length: 15 amino acids. Germline values: CDR1 SGHDT, CDR2 YYEEEE. Trimming removed 0 bases at V and 5 bases at J, with 14 bases between. CDR3: CASSLVGTAVYGYTF. The DNA for the CDR3 is TGTGCCAGCAGCTTGGTCGGGACGGCCGTATATGGCTACACCTTC. Filled out from reference TRBV5-6 and TRBJ1-2, the complete variable domain reads DAGVTQSPTHLIKTRGQQVTLRCSPKSGHDTVSWYQQALGQGPQFIFQYYEEEERQRGNFPDRFSGHQFPNYSSELNVNALLLGDSALYLCASSLVGTAVYGYTFGSGTRLTVV.

This chain links TRBV5-6 with TRBJ2-3; D possibly matches TRBD1 or TRBD2 (6 bases each). V dropped 6 bases and J dropped 1 base, with 18 bases sitting between them. The CDR3 is 16 residues long. Per the germline V gene, CDR1 is SGHDT and CDR2 is YYEEEE. The CDR3 sequence: CASIQGGGEGTDTQYF. The CDR3 coding sequence is TGTGCCAGCATTCAAGGAGGGGGAGAGGGCACAGATACGCAGTATTTT.

This chain connects TRBV7-2 to TRBJ2-7; D unclear. CDR1 SGHTA and CDR2 FQGNSA come from the germline V gene. V was clipped by 4 bases and J by 3 bases, with 10 bases between them. CDR3 length equals 13 residues. The CDR3 bases are TGTGCCAGCAGCTCACCGGGTAACTACGAGCAGTACTTC. Translating it yields CASSSPGNYEQYF. The complete variable domain, with remaining parts taken from reference TRBV7-2 and TRBJ2-7, reads GAGVSQSPSNKVTEKGKDVELRCDPISGHTALYWYRQSLGQGLEFLIYFQGNSAPDKSGLPSDRFSAERTGGSVSTLTIQRTQQEDSAVYLCASSSPGNYEQYFGPGTRLTVT.

Here the CDR3 reads CASSFSGGNQPQHF. CDR3 bases: TGTGCCAGCAGTTTTTCAGGGGGCAATCAGCCCCAGCATTTT. This sequence joins TRBV27 and TRBJ1-5; D might be TRBD1 (6 bases). The length of the CDR3 is 14 residues. CDR1 MNHEY and CDR2 SMNVEV come from the germline V gene (reference sequence). Trimming cost V 3 bases and J 2 bases, with 8 bases left between them.

The J gene is TRBJ2-2, the V gene TRBV7-6, with 8 bases identical to TRBD2. Germline CDR1 is SGHVS and CDR2 is FNYEAQ. With 6 bases clipped from V and 4 bases from J, the junction kept 7 bases outside the gene matches. The CDR3 extends over 15 amino acids. The CDR3 region is CASRPTSAPTGELFF. CDR3 DNA: TGTGCCAGCAGGCCGACTAGCGCCCCCACCGGGGAGCTGTTTTTT.

This clone was detected only a few times. The rearrangement uses TRBV7-2 and TRBJ1-4; D is perhaps TRBD1 (5 bases). This CDR3 is built from 15 residues. The V end was cut by 1 base, the J end by 2 bases, with 8 bases between. Germline V gene data show CDR1 as SGHTA and CDR2 as FQGNSA. The CDR3, as DNA: TGTGCCAGCAGCTTAGAGTCAGGGACTAATGAAAAACTGTTTTTT. It translates to CASSLESGTNEKLFF.

The chain has TRBV2 and TRBJ1-2, with TRBD1 matching over 7 bases. V lost 5 bases, J lost 2 bases, and 2 bases stayed unmatched. The CDR3 totals 13 residues. The germline V gene encodes CDR1 SNHLY and CDR2 FYNNEI. CDR3 in DNA: TGTGCCAGCAGTAGGGACAGCAACTATGGCTACACCTTC. The encoded protein is CASSRDSNYGYTF.

This chain links TRBV25-1 with TRBJ2-5, with 8 bases lining up with TRBD2. CDR3 length equals 15 residues. The trim removed 4 bases at V and 2 bases at J, leaving 6 bases unmatched. Germline CDR1 reads MGHDK; CDR2 reads SYGVNS. CDR3 amino acids: CASSGDPSGQETQYF. For the CDR3, the DNA is TGTGCCAGCAGTGGAGACCCTAGCGGGCAAGAGACCCAGTACTTC.

The J gene is TRBJ1-2, the V gene TRBV30; no definite D call. The CDR3 length is 11 residues. Trimming left V 6 bases short and J 11 bases short, with 16 bases between. CDR1 is GTSNPN and CDR2 is SVGIG in the germline V gene (reference sequence). This CDR3 is CACPTAGRYTF. As DNA, the CDR3 is TGTGCCTGCCCCACGGCGGGGAGGTACACCTTC.

This chain links TRBV5-1 with TRBJ2-3; weak D call: TRBD1 (6 bases). The CDR3 is made up of 14 amino acids. Germline V gene sequence: CDR1 SGHRS, CDR2 YFSETQ. Trimming pared 6 bases from V and 0 bases from J, leaving 11 bases between. The CDR3 DNA is TGCGCCAGCAACCGGGACATAAGCACAGATACGCAGTATTTT. Translating it yields CASNRDISTDTQYF.

J is TRBJ1-1 and V is TRBV30, with D unresolved. CDR3 length: 12 residues. From germline, CDR1 is GTSNPN and CDR2 SVGIG (reference sequence). The V end was cut by 2 bases, the J end by 3 bases, with 7 bases between. DNA for the CDR3: TGTGCCTGGAGTCCACTCGACACTGAAGCTTTCTTT. It is translated as CAWSPLDTEAFF. Filled out from reference TRBV30 and TRBJ1-1, the complete variable domain reads SQTIHQWPATLVQPVGSPLSLECTVEGTSNPNLYWYRQAAGRGLQLLFYSVGIGQISSEVPQNLSASRPQDRQFILSSKKLLLSDSGFYLCAWSPLDTEAFFGQGTRLTVV.

The chain uses TRBV2 and TRBJ2-1, with D tentatively TRBD2 (5 bases). Trimming took off 8 bases at V and 7 bases at J, with 9 bases between the two ends. The CDR3 spans 11 residues. Germline values: CDR1 SNHLY, CDR2 FYNNEI. CDR3 coding DNA: TGTGCCAGCGAGGGCCGGAATGAGCAGTTCTTC. This gives the protein CASEGRNEQFF.

This clone was observed a few times. The chain joins TRBV5-6 to TRBJ2-7, with D possibly being TRBD2 (6 bases). V gave up 4 bases and J gave up 3 bases, with 17 bases separating them. Germline lookup yields CDR1 SGHDT and CDR2 YYEEEE. The CDR3 length is 15 residues. DNA for the CDR3: TGTGCCAGCAGCGGTGGGGACGAAGCGGGCTACGAGCAGTACTTC. It encodes CASSGGDEAGYEQYF.

This clone was observed a single time. The chain recombines TRBV20-1 with TRBJ2-1, with a weak D call TRBD2 (6 bases). Germline CDR1 is DFQATT and CDR2 is SNEGSKA (reference sequence). The CDR3 totals 11 residues. V lost 6 bases to trimming and J lost 9 bases, with 12 bases between them. The CDR3 loop reads CSAPLATEQFF. The CDR3 coding sequence is TGCAGTGCACCGCTAGCGACTGAGCAGTTCTTC.

The V gene is TRBV27, the J gene TRBJ1-6; D is unclear. This CDR3 region has 16 residues. Germline V gene sequence: CDR1 MNHEY, CDR2 SMNVEV (reference sequence). V dropped 3 bases and J dropped 0 bases, with 9 bases sitting between them. The CDR3 spells CASSLSGSSYNSPLHF. The DNA for the CDR3 is TGTGCCAGCAGTTTGTCCGGTAGCTCCTATAATTCACCCCTCCACTTT.

The J gene is TRBJ2-7, the V gene TRBV5-1; D might be TRBD1 (6 bases). Trimming cost V 4 bases and J 1 base, with 15 bases left between them. This CDR3 is built from 15 residues. Germline CDR1 and CDR2: SGHRS and YFSETQ. CDR3 in DNA: TGCGCCAGCAGCCAACAAAGGACAGCGTCCTACGAGCAGTACTTC. As protein: CASSQQRTASYEQYF.

This clone has only one observation. The genes are TRBV18 and TRBJ1-5; a possible D gene is TRBD1 (5 bases). With 1 base removed from V and 8 bases from J, the gap between germline ends came to 15 bases. The CDR3 is 15 amino acids. Germline loops: CDR1 KGHSH, CDR2 LQKENI. Here the CDR3 DNA reads TGTGCCAGCTCACCACGGGACTCTCGAGGAGAGCCCCAGCATTTT. This sequence encodes CASSPRDSRGEPQHF.

J is TRBJ1-4 and V is TRBV4-1; D unresolved. Between the trimmed V and J ends, which lost 1 base and 4 bases, there was a span of 7 bases. The germline V gene has CDR1 MGHRA and CDR2 YSYEKL. CDR3 length: 14 amino acids. The CDR3 loop reads CASSQGHVNEKLFF. Here the CDR3 DNA reads TGCGCCAGCAGCCAAGGTCACGTTAATGAAAAACTGTTTTTT.

This chain uses TRBV4-1 with TRBJ2-1; maybe TRBD1 (5 bases). V gave up 1 base and J gave up 6 bases, with 13 bases separating them. Germline V gene sequence: CDR1 MGHRA, CDR2 YSYEKL. The CDR3 extends over 15 amino acids. For the CDR3, the DNA is TGCGCCAGCAGCCAAGTTCAGGGTACGCTCAATGAGCAGTTCTTC. Its translation: CASSQVQGTLNEQFF.

The V call is TRBV5-4, the J call TRBJ2-2, with D possibly TRBD1 on 5 matching bases. The CDR3 runs to 15 residues. V was clipped by 0 bases and J by 1 base, with 7 bases between them. The V gene's germline CDR1 is SGHNT and CDR2 YYREEE (reference sequence). CDR3 region: CASSLEGLNTGELFF. Written as DNA, the CDR3 is TGTGCCAGCAGCTTGGAGGGGCTGAACACCGGGGAGCTGTTTTTT. Variable domain in full (rest from reference TRBV5-4 and TRBJ2-2): ETGVTQSPTHLIKTRGQQVTLRCSSQSGHNTVSWYQQALGQGPQFIFQYYREEENGRGNFPPRFSGLQFPNYSSELNVNALELDDSALYLCASSLEGLNTGELFFGEGSRLTVL.

This sequence joins TRBV6-4 and TRBJ2-1; D perhaps matches TRBD2 (5 bases). With 2 bases removed from V and 6 bases from J, the gap between germline ends came to 11 bases. The germline V gene encodes CDR1 MRHNA and CDR2 SNTAGT. The CDR3 is made up of 14 amino acids. The CDR3 nucleotides are TGTGCCAGCAGTGACAGGCGGACTGGCAATGAGCAGTTCTTC. Translation: CASSDRRTGNEQFF.

This clone showed up just once. This sequence joins TRBV19 and TRBJ2-1; D assignment may be TRBD1 or TRBD2 (5 bases each). The germline V and J ends were trimmed by 11 bases and 7 bases, with 15 bases remaining between them. The CDR3 loop spans 12 amino acids. CDR1 and CDR2 (germline): LNHDA, SQIVND (reference sequence). This chain's CDR3 is CAVKGTTNEQFF. The CDR3 nucleotides read TGTGCCGTTAAAGGGACGACTAATGAGCAGTTCTTC.